This T cell receptor (beta chain) comes out of a study of cytomegalovirus exposure and HLA in healthy donors. Study results and caveats: It was found in a later analysis that first-cohort TCR clusters tended to co-occur in the 100 to 150 validation repertoires.

In the case of this clone: Its antigen is currently unknown.

This CDR3 region has 15 residues. V was pared by 11 bases and J by 7 bases, with 15 bases of the junction left unmatched. From germline, CDR1 is MNHNS and CDR2 SASEGT. Clones were read by immunoSEQ multiplex PCR, and TCRdb kept only the in-frame ones, dropping some. This sample has about 130,000 clones; 85% to 90% occur once, and the top ten carry about 6.6%. Sequencing was carried out using PBMCs. This receptor was taken from a woman in her twenties or thirties in good health and CMV-seropositive. This chain connects TRBV6-1 to TRBJ1-5; 9 nucleotides align to TRBD1. The CDR3 region has the DNA TGTGCCGTTTCAACCGGGACAGGGTCATGGCAGCCCCAGCATTTT. Amino acids: CAVSTGTGSWQPQHF.